This T cell receptor beta chain was obtained from a study of CD8 T cells in ankylosing spondylitis. Study-wide results and limits: Disease-linked clones were CD8+ and relatively rare in peripheral blood. A TCR beta motif made of about eight highly homologous variants seemed typical of ankylosing spondylitis blood. Reported data indicate significant enrichment of disease-linked clones within matched ankylosing spondylitis synovial fluid.

This clonotype was seen repeatedly, ten times or more. Its target is unknown. Quantitative 5'-RACE with molecular barcodes was used to make the TCR beta libraries. In TCRdb, the 5' RACE reads were re-called with MiXCR into one record per CDR3 protein. Among about 150,000 distinct CDR3 sequences listed, around 10% were seen once. CDR3 size: 14 residues. The germline gives CDR1 SGDLS, CDR2 YYNGEE. With 0 bases removed from V and 5 bases from J, the gap between germline ends came to 11 bases. Sequencing was carried out using blood, either unsorted or a sorted T cell fraction (not recorded which). This TCR derives from a female donor with ankylosing spondylitis or in good health (not recorded which). The chain employs TRBV9 and TRBJ1-1; D is undetermined. CDR3 coding DNA: TGTGCCAGCAGCGTAGACTGGGAGGGTACTGAAGCTTTCTTT. Amino acid sequence: CASSVDWEGTEAFF. The whole variable domain, filled in from reference TRBV9 and TRBJ1-1, reads DSGVTQTPKHLITATGQRVTLRCSPRSGDLSVYWYQQSLDQGLQFLIQYYNGEERAKGNILERFSAQQFPDLHSELNLSSLELGDSALYFCASSVDWEGTEAFFGQGTRLTVV.